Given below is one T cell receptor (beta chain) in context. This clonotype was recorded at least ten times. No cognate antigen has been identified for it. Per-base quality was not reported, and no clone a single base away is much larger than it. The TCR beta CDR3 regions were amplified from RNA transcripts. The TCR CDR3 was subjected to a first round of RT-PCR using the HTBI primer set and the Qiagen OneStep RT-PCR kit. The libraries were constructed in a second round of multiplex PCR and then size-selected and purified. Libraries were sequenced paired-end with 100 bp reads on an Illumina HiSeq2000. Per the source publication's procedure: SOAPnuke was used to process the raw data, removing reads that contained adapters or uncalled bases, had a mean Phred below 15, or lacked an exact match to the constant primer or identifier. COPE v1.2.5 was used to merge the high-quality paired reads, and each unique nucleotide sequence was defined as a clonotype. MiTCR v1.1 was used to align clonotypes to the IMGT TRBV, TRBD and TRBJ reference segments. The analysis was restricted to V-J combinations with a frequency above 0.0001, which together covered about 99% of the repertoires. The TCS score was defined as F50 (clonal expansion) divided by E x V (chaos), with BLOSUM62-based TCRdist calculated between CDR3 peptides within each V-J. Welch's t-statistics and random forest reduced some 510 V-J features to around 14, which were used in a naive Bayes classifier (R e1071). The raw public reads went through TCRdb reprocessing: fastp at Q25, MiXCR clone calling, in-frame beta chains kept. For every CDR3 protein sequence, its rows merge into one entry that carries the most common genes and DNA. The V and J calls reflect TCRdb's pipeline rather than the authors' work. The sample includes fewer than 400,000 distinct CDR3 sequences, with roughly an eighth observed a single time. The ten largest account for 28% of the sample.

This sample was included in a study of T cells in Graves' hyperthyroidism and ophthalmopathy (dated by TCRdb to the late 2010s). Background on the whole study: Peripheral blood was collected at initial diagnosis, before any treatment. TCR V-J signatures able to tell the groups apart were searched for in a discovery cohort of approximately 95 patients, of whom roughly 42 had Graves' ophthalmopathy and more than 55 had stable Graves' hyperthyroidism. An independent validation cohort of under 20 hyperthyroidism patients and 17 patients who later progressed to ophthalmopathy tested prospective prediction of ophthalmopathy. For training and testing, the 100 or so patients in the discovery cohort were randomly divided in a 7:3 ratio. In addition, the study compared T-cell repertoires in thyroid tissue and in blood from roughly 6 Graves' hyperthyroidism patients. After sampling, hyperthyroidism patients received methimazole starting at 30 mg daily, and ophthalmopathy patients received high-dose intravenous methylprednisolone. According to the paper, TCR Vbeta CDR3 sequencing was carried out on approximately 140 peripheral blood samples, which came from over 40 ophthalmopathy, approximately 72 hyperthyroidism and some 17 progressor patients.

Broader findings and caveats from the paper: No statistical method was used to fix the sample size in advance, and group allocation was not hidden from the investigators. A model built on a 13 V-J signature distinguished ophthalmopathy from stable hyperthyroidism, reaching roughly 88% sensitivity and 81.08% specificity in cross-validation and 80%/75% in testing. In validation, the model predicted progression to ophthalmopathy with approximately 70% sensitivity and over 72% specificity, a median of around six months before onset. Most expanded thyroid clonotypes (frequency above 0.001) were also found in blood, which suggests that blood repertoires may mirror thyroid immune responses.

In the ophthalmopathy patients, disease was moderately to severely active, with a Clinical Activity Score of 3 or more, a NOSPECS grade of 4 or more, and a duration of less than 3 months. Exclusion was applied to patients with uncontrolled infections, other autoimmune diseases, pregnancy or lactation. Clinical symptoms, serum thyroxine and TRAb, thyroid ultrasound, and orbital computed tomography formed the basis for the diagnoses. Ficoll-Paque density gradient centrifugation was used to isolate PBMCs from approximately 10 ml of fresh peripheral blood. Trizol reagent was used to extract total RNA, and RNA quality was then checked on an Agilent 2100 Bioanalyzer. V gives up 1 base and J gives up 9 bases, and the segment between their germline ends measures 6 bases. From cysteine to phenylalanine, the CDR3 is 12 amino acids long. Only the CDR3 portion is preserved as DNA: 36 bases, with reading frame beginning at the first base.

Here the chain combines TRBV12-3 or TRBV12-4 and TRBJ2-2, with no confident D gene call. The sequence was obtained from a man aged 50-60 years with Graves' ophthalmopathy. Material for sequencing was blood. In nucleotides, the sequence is TGTGCCAGCAGTTTAGGTGGCAGGGAGCTGTTTTTT. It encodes CASSLGGRELFF.